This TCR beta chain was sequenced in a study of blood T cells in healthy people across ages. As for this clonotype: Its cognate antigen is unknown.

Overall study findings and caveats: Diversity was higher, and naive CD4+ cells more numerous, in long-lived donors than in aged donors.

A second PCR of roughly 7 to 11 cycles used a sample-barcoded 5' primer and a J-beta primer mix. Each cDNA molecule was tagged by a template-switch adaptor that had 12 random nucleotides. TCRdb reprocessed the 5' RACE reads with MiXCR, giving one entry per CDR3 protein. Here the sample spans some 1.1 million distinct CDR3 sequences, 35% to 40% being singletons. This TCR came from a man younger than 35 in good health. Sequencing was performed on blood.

CDR3 region: CASSESGAGSPLHF. The DNA of the CDR3 is TGTGCCAGCAGTGAATCGGGCGCTGGTTCACCCCTCCACTTT. J is TRBJ1-6 and V is TRBV6-1; D is ambiguous. Trimming stripped 2 bases from V and 9 bases from J, with 11 bases between. This CDR3 has 14 amino acids. The germline V gene encodes CDR1 MNHNS and CDR2 SASEGT.